The T cell receptor beta chain under discussion was sequenced for a study of response to subunit inactivated influenza vaccine. TCRdb re-called the RT-PCR reads through MiXCR, storing one row per CDR3 protein. The sample carries hundreds of thousands of distinct CDR3 sequences, around 15% recorded once. Per the germline V gene, CDR1 is SSHAT and CDR2 is FNYEAQ (reference sequence). This CDR3 is 15 amino acids long. Notes on this clonotype: The junction does not match germline at one end; this may be a read error.

The sequencing here drew on PBMCs from blood, taken 14 days before vaccination. The V gene is TRBV7-7, the J gene TRBJ2-1; 7 nucleotides line up with TRBD1. The receptor comes from a man aged 45 to 65 who received an inactivated influenza vaccine. The CDR3 DNA reads as TGTGCTAGCAGCTTAAGTCAGGGGGCCTACAATGAGCAGTTCTTC. This sequence encodes CASSLSQGAYNEQFF.